This entry lists 6 T cell receptor beta chains sequenced from one sample in a study of blood T cell repertoires in COVID-19. Clones were sequenced by immunoSEQ multiplex PCR, and TCRdb holds only the in-frame ones, with some missing. The data contain fewer than 600,000 clones, 70% to 90% of them singletons. The specimen was PBMCs or T cells enriched from blood (not recorded which). Receptors were obtained from a woman aged 40-49 years who had recovered from COVID-19.

The rearrangement links TRBV9 to TRBJ1-2; D unclear. The CDR3 has 15 residues. Germline V gene lookup returns CDR1 SGDLS and CDR2 YYNGEE. Trimming removed 0 bases at V and 0 bases at J, with 9 bases between. The CDR3 reads CASSVEAFSNYGYTF. CDR3 coding DNA: TGTGCCAGCAGCGTAGAAGCGTTCTCTAACTATGGCTACACCTTC. The full variable domain, completed using reference TRBV9 and TRBJ1-2, is DSGVTQTPKHLITATGQRVTLRCSPRSGDLSVYWYQQSLDQGLQFLIQYYNGEERAKGNILERFSAQQFPDLHSELNLSSLELGDSALYFCASSVEAFSNYGYTFGSGTRLTVV.

As regards this clone: The same CDR3 also results from other DNA sequences found in this sample. V is TRBV5-1 and J is TRBJ2-1; unclear D gene. The CDR3 sequence is 15 residues long. Trimming cost V 0 bases and J 0 bases, with 7 bases left between them. Per the germline V gene, CDR1 is SGHRS and CDR2 is YFSETQ. This chain's CDR3 is CASSLALSSYNEQFF. The CDR3, as DNA: TGCGCCAGCAGCTTGGCGCTCAGCTCCTACAATGAGCAGTTCTTC.

J is TRBJ2-2 and V is TRBV5-6; 7 positions agree with TRBD2. With 0 bases clipped from V and 1 base from J, the junction kept 0 bases outside the gene matches. Germline CDR1 reads SGHDT; CDR2 reads YYEEEE. The CDR3 has 15 amino acids. CDR3 sequence (DNA): TGTGCCAGCAGCTTGGGCGGGAGGAACACCGGGGAGCTGTTTTTT. This encodes CASSLGGRNTGELFF.

CDR3 residues: CASSSYTDSDTQYF. For the CDR3, the DNA is TGTGCCAGCAGCTCCTATACAGATTCAGATACGCAGTATTTT. The chain carries TRBV11-2 and TRBJ2-3; D remains unclear. The ends were cut back, 4 bases at V and 4 bases at J, with 12 bases in the middle. CDR3 length equals 14 residues. Germline V gene sequence: CDR1 SGHAT, CDR2 FQNNGV.

This clone was recorded once. This rearrangement joins TRBV27 to TRBJ2-3; no reliable D call. Germline V lookup: CDR1 MNHEY, CDR2 SMNVEV (reference sequence). This CDR3 region has 13 residues. V was trimmed by 5 bases and J by 1 base, leaving 7 bases between them. CDR3 loop: CASSPVGTDTQYF. The DNA of the CDR3 is TGTGCCAGCAGTCCCGTTGGCACAGATACGCAGTATTTT.

The chain joins TRBV2 to TRBJ2-3, with unresolved D. V lost 3 bases and J 3 bases, leaving 13 bases between the germline ends. Germline V gives CDR1 SNHLY, CDR2 FYNNEI. The CDR3 totals 15 residues. This chain's CDR3 is CASSDGRPFTDTQYF. The DNA of the CDR3 is TGTGCCAGCAGTGATGGCAGGCCATTTACAGATACGCAGTATTTT.